The next 20 T cell receptor beta chains were all read from a single sample in a study of T cells in Graves' hyperthyroidism and ophthalmopathy. Amplified TCR beta CDR3 regions derived from RNA transcripts. The study used the HTBI primer set for a first-round RT-PCR of the TCR CDR3. A single record per CDR3 protein comes from TCRdb applying MiXCR to the multiplex PCR reads. The data hold over 150,000 distinct CDR3 sequences, with about 18% observed a single time. The sequencing input was blood. These TCRs come from a woman in her forties or fifties with Graves' hyperthyroidism.

CDR3 in DNA: TGCAGTGCCGCCTCGGGGGCCGAAGAGACCCAGTACTTC. It is translated as CSAASGAEETQYF. The rearrangement joins TRBV20-1 to TRBJ2-5, with D perhaps given as TRBD1 or TRBD2 (6 bases each). Germline assignment: CDR1 DFQATT and CDR2 SNEGSKA (reference sequence). The CDR3 extends over 13 amino acids. V lost 6 bases, J lost 3 bases, and 14 bases lay in between.

The table lists this clonotype with many counts. This sequence joins TRBV20-1 and TRBJ2-1, with a possible D match to TRBD2 (7 bases). The CDR3 sequence is 14 residues long. CDR1 is DFQATT and CDR2 is SNEGSKA in the germline V gene (reference sequence). V gave up 4 bases and J gave up 8 bases, with 18 bases separating them. CDR3 in DNA: TGCAGTGCTACCTGGGGGGGGGGCCGCGATGAGCAGTTCTTC. This encodes CSATWGGGRDEQFF.

This clonotype was detected many times. The J gene is TRBJ2-1, the V gene TRBV7-6, with a possible D match to TRBD2 (6 bases). The CDR3 contains 15 residues. Trimming removed 0 bases from V and 6 bases from J, with 12 bases in between. Germline V gene lookup returns CDR1 SGHVS and CDR2 FNYEAQ. The DNA of the CDR3 is TGTGCCAGCAGCTTAGCACCCGGGGGTGTCAATGAGCAGTTCTTC. It codes for CASSLAPGGVNEQFF.

This clonotype was seen ten or more times. The chain employs TRBV10-3 and TRBJ1-5; the match to TRBD1 covers 10 bases. Germline CDR1 ENHRY, CDR2 SYGVKD. The CDR3 has 14 amino acids. Losses at the gene ends were 10 bases for V and 4 bases for J; bases not matched to a gene: 7. CDR3 in DNA: TGTGCCACCGCAGGGACAGGGGTGAATCAGCCCCAGCATTTT. It specifies CATAGTGVNQPQHF.

This clonotype has a count of ten or more. The gene calls are TRBV7-2 and TRBJ2-3; 9 bases are shared with TRBD2. The V and J ends lost 2 bases and 4 bases, in that order; junction bases with no gene match: 4. The length of the CDR3 is 15 residues. Germline assignment: CDR1 SGHTA and CDR2 FQGNSA. This CDR3 is CASSLRIAGADTQYF. DNA for the CDR3: TGTGCCAGCAGCTTAAGGATAGCGGGGGCAGATACGCAGTATTTT.

This rearrangement joins TRBV2 to TRBJ2-7; 9 positions agree with TRBD2. V shed 8 bases and J 1 base; nucleotides not matched to a gene: 12. Germline-derived CDR1 and CDR2 are SNHLY and FYNNEI. This CDR3 spans 16 amino acids. The CDR3 DNA is TGTGCCAGCGCTCATCTAGCGGGAACCCCGTCCTACGAGCAGTACTTC. Protein product: CASAHLAGTPSYEQYF. Drawing the rest from reference TRBV2 and TRBJ2-7, the complete variable domain is EPEVTQTPSHQVTQMGQEVILRCVPISNHLYFYWYRQILGQKVEFLVSFYNNEISEKSEIFDDQFSVERPDGSNFTLKIRSTKLEDSAMYFCASAHLAGTPSYEQYFGPGTRLTVT.

This clonotype was observed a few times. This may stem from a read error, because a much larger clone lies one nucleotide away. The chain has TRBV12-3 or TRBV12-4 and TRBJ2-1, with TRBD2 identical over 11 bases. Trimming removed 6 bases from V and 4 bases from J; junction bases left unmatched: 2. This CDR3 has 14 residues. This chain's CDR3 is CASSGLAGYNEQFF. The CDR3 DNA follows: TGTGCCAGCAGCGGACTAGCGGGTTACAATGAGCAGTTCTTC.

This clonotype was observed many times. The chain uses TRBV11-2 and TRBJ2-3, with a weak D call TRBD1 (6 bases). V was pared by 5 bases and J by 5 bases, with 20 bases between. The CDR3 is 16 amino acids. Germline V gives CDR1 SGHAT, CDR2 FQNNGV. CDR3 protein: CASSLKWYRVGDTQYF. The CDR3 coding sequence is TGTGCCAGCAGCCTCAAGTGGTACAGGGTAGGAGATACGCAGTATTTT.

This clonotype was detected many times. The CDR3: CASSLGGAPYEQYF. Written as DNA, the CDR3 is TGCGCCAGCAGCTTGGGAGGGGCTCCCTACGAGCAGTACTTC. The chain links TRBV5-1 to TRBJ2-7; either TRBD1 or TRBD2 may supply D (5 bases each). CDR1 and CDR2 from the germline V gene are SGHRS and YFSETQ. The CDR3 is made up of 14 amino acids. V was clipped by 0 bases and J by 2 bases, with 9 bases between them.

This clonotype came up many times. The gene calls are TRBV6-2 or TRBV6-3 and TRBJ1-1; D might be TRBD1 (5 bases). Germline-derived CDR1 and CDR2 are MNHEY and SVGEGT. The V and J ends lost 6 bases and 1 base respectively, with 12 bases between them. CDR3 size: 14 residues. The CDR3: CASSRDWGNTEAFF. The CDR3 DNA reads as TGTGCCAGCAGCCGGGACTGGGGGAACACTGAAGCTTTCTTT.

This clonotype has a count of ten or more. The rearrangement joins TRBV11-2 to TRBJ2-7; D is unresolved. The CDR3 is made up of 13 amino acids. Per germline, CDR1 SGHAT and CDR2 FQNNGV. Trimming removed 3 bases from V and 3 bases from J, with 9 bases in between. CDR3 coding DNA: TGTGCCAGCAGCTTCACCTTAGGCTACGAGCAGTACTTC. This gives the protein CASSFTLGYEQYF.

At least ten counts were recorded for this clonotype. This sequence joins TRBV12-3 or TRBV12-4 and TRBJ1-3; 9 bases match TRBD1. This CDR3 has 16 residues. V shed 4 bases, J shed 1 base, and the junction held 5 bases outside the gene matches. For the CDR3, the DNA is TGTGCCAGCAGTTGGGACAGGGTGAAATCTGGAAACACCATATATTTT. Amino acids: CASSWDRVKSGNTIYF.

At least ten counts were recorded for this clonotype. Here the CDR3 DNA reads TGTGCCAGTAGTCCAGACAGGGGTACCGGGGAGCTGTTTTTT. This gives the protein CASSPDRGTGELFF. The chain has TRBV19 and TRBJ2-2, with TRBD1 matching 8 bases. Germline loops: CDR1 LNHDA, CDR2 SQIVND (reference sequence). This CDR3 is built from 14 residues. Germline trimming cut 5 bases from V and 5 bases from J; bases unmatched to any gene: 4.

The chain uses TRBV18 and TRBJ2-1; 7 nucleotides align to TRBD2. V trimming: 8 bases; J trimming: 5 bases; junction bases outside the gene matches: 9. The germline V gene encodes CDR1 KGHSH and CDR2 LQKENI. The CDR3 is made up of 14 amino acids. This chain's CDR3 is CASTFLGGNNEQFF. In DNA, the CDR3 is TGTGCCAGCACATTCTTGGGGGGGAACAATGAGCAGTTCTTC.

This clonotype occurred a few times. The chain carries TRBV27 and TRBJ2-7; D may match TRBD1 or TRBD2 (5 bases each). CDR1 is MNHEY, CDR2 SMNVEV, per germline (reference sequence). V lost 4 bases to trimming and J lost 4 bases, with 11 bases between them. This CDR3 comprises 13 residues. In DNA, the CDR3 is TGTGCCAGCAGTTGGGGCAGGGAGTACGAGCAGTACTTC. It encodes CASSWGREYEQYF.

The V gene is TRBV11-1, the J gene TRBJ2-1; no clear D. The V and J ends lost 1 base and 5 bases respectively, with 15 bases between them. Per the germline V gene, CDR1 is SGHAT and CDR2 is FQDESV (reference sequence). This CDR3 has 16 amino acids. The chain's CDR3 is CASSLDGISLHNEQFF. The CDR3 DNA sequence: TGTGCCAGCAGCTTAGACGGTATCTCATTACACAATGAGCAGTTCTTC.

This clonotype appeared many times. The chain carries TRBV7-8 and TRBJ1-5, with a possible D match to TRBD1 (5 bases). This CDR3 spans 15 amino acids. In germline, CDR1 is SGHVS, CDR2 FQNEAQ. Trimming pared 5 bases from V and 5 bases from J, leaving 16 bases between. DNA of the CDR3: TGTGCCAGCAGCCTCCCCCCCTGGGACCATCAGCCCCAGCATTTT. This encodes CASSLPPWDHQPQHF.

This clonotype was recorded a few times. This sequence joins TRBV4-1 and TRBJ2-1; D not resolved. This CDR3 has 16 amino acids. V was shortened by 3 bases and J by 3 bases, with 15 bases between the two germline ends. Germline values: CDR1 MGHRA, CDR2 YSYEKL. CDR3 protein: CASSHVTRKDYNEQFF. The CDR3, as DNA: TGCGCCAGCAGCCACGTGACAAGAAAAGACTACAATGAGCAGTTCTTC.

This clonotype was seen at least ten times. The rearrangement joins TRBV7-3 to TRBJ2-7; 8 bases are shared with TRBD2. Looked up from germline, CDR1 is SGHTA and CDR2 is FQGTGA. CDR3 length: 15 residues. Germline trimming cut 0 bases from V and 5 bases from J; bases unmatched to any gene: 6. The CDR3 DNA is TGTGCCAGCAGCTTAACCCCGGGAGGGCTCGACGAGCAGTACTTC. Protein product: CASSLTPGGLDEQYF.

Ten or more counts support this clonotype. The rearrangement links TRBV5-1 to TRBJ2-7; D remains unclear. The CDR3 has 13 residues. Germline CDR1 and CDR2: SGHRS and YFSETQ. The V end was cut by 6 bases, the J end by 0 bases, with 10 bases between. The CDR3 DNA follows: TGCGCCAGCACCCCGACCCACTCCTACGAGCAGTACTTC. Translating gives CASTPTHSYEQYF.